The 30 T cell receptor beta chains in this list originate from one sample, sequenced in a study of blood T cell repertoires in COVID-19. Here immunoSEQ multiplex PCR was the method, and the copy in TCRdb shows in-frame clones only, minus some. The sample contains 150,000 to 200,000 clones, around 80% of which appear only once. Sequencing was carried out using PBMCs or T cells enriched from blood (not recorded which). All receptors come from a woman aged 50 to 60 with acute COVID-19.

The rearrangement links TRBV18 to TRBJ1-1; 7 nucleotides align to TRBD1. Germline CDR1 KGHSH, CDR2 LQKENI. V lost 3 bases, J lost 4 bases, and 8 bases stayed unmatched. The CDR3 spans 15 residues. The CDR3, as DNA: TGTGCCAGCTCACCCAGAGGGGGCTGGGGCACTGAAGCTTTCTTT. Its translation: CASSPRGGWGTEAFF. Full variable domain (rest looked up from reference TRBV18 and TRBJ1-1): NAGVMQNPRHLVRRRGQEARLRCSPMKGHSHVYWYRQLPEEGLKFMVYLQKENIIDESGMPKERFSAEFPKEGPSILRIQQVVRGDSAAYFCASSPRGGWGTEAFFGQGTRLTVV.

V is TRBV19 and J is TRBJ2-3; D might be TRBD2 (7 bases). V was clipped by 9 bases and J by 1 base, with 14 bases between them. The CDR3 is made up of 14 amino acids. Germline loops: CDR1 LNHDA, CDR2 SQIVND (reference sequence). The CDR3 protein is CASIGGPGTDTQYF. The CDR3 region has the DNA TGTGCCAGCATCGGGGGGCCGGGCACAGATACGCAGTATTTT.

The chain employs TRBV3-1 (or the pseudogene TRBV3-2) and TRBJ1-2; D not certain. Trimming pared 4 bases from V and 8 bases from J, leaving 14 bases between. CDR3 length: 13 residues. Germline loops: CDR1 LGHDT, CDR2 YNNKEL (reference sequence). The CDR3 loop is CASSLEGVGGYTF. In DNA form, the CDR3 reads TGTGCCAGCAGCCTCGAAGGAGTCGGCGGCTACACCTTC.

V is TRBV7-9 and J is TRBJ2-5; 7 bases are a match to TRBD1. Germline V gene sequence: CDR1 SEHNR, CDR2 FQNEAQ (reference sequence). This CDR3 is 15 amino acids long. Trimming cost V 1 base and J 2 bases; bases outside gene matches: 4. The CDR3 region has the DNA TGTGCCAGCAGCTTAGGGAACAGGGGACAAGAGACCCAGTACTTC. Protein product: CASSLGNRGQETQYF. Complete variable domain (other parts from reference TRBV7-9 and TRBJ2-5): DTGVSQNPRHKITKRGQNVTFRCDPISEHNRLYWYRQTLGQGPEFLTYFQNEAQLEKSRLLSDRFSAERPKGSFSTLEIQRTEQGDSAMYLCASSLGNRGQETQYFGPGTRLLVL.

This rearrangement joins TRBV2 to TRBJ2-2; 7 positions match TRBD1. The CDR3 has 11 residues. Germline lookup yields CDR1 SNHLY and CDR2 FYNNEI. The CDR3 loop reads CAGTVAGELFF. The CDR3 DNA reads TGTGCAGGGACAGTTGCCGGGGAGCTGTTTTTT. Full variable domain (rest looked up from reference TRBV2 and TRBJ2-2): EPEVTQTPSHQVTQMGQEVILRCVPISNHLYFYWYRQILGQKVEFLVSFYNNEISEKSEIFDDQFSVERPDGSNFTLKIRSTKLEDSAMYFCAGTVAGELFFGEGSRLTVL.

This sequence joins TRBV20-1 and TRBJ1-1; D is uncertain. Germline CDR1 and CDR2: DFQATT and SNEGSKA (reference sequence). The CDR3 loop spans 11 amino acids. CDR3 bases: TGCACCGCCTGGGGAGGAACTGAAGCTTTCTTT. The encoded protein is CTAWGGTEAFF.

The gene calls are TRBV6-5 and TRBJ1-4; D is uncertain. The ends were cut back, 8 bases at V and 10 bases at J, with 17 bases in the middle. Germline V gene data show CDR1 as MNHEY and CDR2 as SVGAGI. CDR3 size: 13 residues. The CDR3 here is CASRGEGRAKLFF. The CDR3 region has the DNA TGTGCCAGCCGCGGTGAGGGTCGGGCAAAACTGTTTTTT.

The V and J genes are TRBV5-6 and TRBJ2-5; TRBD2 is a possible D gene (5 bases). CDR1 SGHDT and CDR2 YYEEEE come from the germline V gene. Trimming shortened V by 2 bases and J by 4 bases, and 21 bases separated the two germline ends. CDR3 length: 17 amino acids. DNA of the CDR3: TGTGCCAGCAGCTTTCGAGGGTCTGGCCGCGAGGGAGAGACCCAGTACTTC. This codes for CASSFRGSGREGETQYF.

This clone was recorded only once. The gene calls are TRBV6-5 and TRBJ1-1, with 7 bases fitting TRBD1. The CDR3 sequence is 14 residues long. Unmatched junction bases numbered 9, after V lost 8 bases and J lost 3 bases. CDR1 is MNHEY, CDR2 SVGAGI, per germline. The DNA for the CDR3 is TGTGCCAGCTGGTACCGGACAGGCGACACTGAAGCTTTCTTT. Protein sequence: CASWYRTGDTEAFF.

CDR3 sequence: CASSQVVQGPNYGYTF. CDR3 nucleotide sequence: TGTGCCAGCAGCCAAGTAGTACAGGGACCTAACTATGGCTACACCTTC. The V gene is TRBV3-1 (or the pseudogene TRBV3-2), the J gene TRBJ1-2; D is perhaps TRBD1 (6 bases). CDR3 length: 16 amino acids. In germline, CDR1 is LGHDT, CDR2 YNNKEL (reference sequence). The V gene lost 1 base and the J gene lost 0 bases, with 12 bases spanning the gap.

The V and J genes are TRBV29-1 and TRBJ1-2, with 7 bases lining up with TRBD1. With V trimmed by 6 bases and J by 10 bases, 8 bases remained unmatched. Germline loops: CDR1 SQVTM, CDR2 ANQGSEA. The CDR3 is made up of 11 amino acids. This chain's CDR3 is CSVTRQGSYTF. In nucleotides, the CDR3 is TGCAGCGTGACGAGACAGGGTTCCTACACCTTC.

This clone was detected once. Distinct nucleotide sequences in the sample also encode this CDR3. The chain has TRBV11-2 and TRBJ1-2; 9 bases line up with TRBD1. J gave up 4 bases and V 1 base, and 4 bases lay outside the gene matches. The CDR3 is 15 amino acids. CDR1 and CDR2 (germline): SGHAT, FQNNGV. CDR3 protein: CASSLGGQGGYGYTF. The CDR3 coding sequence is TGTGCCAGCAGCTTAGGGGGACAGGGCGGCTATGGCTACACCTTC.

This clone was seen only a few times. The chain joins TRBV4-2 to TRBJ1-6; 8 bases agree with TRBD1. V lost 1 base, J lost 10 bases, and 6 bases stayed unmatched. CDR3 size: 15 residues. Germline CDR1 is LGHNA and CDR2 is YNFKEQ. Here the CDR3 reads CASSQAQGVESPLHF. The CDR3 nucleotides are TGTGCCAGCAGCCAAGCACAGGGGGTAGAATCACCCCTCCACTTT.

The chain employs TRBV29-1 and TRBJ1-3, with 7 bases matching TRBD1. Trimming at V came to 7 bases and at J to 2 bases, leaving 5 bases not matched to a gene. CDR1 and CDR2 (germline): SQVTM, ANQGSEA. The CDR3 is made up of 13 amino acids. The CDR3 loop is CSASTGPGNTIYF. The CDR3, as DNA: TGCAGCGCATCGACAGGGCCTGGAAACACCATATATTTT.

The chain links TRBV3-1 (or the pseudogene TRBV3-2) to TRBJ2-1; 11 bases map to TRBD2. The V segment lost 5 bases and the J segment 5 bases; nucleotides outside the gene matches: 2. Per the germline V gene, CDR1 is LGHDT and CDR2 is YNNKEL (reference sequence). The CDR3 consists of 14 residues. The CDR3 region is CASSTSGGHNEQFF. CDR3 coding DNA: TGTGCCAGCAGCACTAGCGGGGGCCACAATGAGCAGTTCTTC.

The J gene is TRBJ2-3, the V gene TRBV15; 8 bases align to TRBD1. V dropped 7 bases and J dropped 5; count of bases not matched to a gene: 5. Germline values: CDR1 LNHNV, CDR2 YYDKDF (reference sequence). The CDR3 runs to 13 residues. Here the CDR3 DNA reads TGTGCCACCAAGGACAGGGATGGAGATACGCAGTATTTT. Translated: CATKDRDGDTQYF. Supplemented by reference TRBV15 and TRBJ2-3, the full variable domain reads DAMVIQNPRYQVTQFGKPVTLSCSQTLNHNVMYWYQQKSSQAPKLLFHYYDKDFNNEADTPDNFQSRRPNTSFCFLDIRSPGLGDTAMYLCATKDRDGDTQYFGPGTRLTVL.

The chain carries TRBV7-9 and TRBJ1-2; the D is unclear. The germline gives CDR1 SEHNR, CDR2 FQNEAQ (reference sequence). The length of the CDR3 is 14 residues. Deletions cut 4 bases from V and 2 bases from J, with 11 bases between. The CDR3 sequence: CASSSLTENYGYTF. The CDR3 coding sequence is TGTGCCAGCAGCTCTCTGACGGAGAACTATGGCTACACCTTC.

CDR3 DNA sequence: TGTGCCAGCAGCCAATGGACAGGGATCTCTGGAAACACCATATATTTT. As protein: CASSQWTGISGNTIYF. The chain carries TRBV14 and TRBJ1-3, with 8 bases that match TRBD1. V was clipped by 2 bases and J by 0 bases; unmatched bases: 3. Germline CDR1 SGHDN, CDR2 FVKESK. The CDR3 sequence is 16 residues long.

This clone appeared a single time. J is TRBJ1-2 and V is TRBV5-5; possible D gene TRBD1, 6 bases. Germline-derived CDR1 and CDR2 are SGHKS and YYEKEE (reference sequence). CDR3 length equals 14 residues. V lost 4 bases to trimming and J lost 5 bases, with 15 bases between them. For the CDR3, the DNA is TGTGCCAGCAGCGCCTCCGGGACAAGTTATGGCTACACCTTC. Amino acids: CASSASGTSYGYTF.

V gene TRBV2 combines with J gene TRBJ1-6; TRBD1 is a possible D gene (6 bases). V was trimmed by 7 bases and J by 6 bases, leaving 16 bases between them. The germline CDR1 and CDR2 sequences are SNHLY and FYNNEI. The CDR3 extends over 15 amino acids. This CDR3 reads CASKRSGAGNSPLHF. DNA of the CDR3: TGTGCCAGCAAGAGGTCAGGGGCAGGTAATTCACCCCTCCACTTT.

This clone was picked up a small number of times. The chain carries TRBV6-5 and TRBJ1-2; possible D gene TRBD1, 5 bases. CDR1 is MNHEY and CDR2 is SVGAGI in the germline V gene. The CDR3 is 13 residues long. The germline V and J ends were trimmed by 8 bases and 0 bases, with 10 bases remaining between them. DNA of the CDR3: TGTGCCAGCGGGGGGAGATCTAACTATGGCTACACCTTC. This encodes CASGGRSNYGYTF.

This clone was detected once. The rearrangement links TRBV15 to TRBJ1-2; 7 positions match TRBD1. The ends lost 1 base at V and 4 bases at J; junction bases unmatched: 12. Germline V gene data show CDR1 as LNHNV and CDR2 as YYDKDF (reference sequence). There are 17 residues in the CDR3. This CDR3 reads CATSRGDSGTAGYGYTF. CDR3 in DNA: TGTGCCACCAGCAGAGGAGACTCCGGGACAGCGGGCTATGGCTACACCTTC. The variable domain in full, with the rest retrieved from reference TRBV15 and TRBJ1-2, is DAMVIQNPRYQVTQFGKPVTLSCSQTLNHNVMYWYQQKSSQAPKLLFHYYDKDFNNEADTPDNFQSRRPNTSFCFLDIRSPGLGDTAMYLCATSRGDSGTAGYGYTFGSGTRLTVV.

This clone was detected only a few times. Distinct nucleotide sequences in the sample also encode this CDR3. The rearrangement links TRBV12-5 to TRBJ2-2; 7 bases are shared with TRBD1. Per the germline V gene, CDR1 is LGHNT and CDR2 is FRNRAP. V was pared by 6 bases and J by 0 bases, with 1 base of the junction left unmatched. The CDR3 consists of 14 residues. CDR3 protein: CASGQGSNTGELFF. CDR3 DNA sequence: TGTGCTAGTGGACAGGGGTCGAACACCGGGGAGCTGTTTTTT.

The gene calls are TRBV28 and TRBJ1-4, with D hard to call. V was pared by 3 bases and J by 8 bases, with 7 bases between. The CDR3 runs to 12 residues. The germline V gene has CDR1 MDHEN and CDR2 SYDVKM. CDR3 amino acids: CASSFTGEKLFF. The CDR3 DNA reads TGTGCCAGCAGTTTTACGGGGGAAAAACTGTTTTTT.

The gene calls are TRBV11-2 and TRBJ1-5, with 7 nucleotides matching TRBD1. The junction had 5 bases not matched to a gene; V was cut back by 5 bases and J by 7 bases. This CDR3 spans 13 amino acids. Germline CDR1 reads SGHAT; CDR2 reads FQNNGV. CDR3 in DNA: TGTGCCAGCAGCCCGACAGGGCCCCAGCCCCAGCATTTT. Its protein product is CASSPTGPQPQHF.

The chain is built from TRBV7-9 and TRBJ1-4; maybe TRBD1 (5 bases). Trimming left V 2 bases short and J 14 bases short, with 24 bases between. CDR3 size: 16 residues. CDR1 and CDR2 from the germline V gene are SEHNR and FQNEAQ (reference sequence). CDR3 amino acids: CASSLLEVQDGGALFF. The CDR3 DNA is TGTGCCAGCAGCTTACTAGAGGTCCAGGACGGTGGGGCGCTGTTTTTT.

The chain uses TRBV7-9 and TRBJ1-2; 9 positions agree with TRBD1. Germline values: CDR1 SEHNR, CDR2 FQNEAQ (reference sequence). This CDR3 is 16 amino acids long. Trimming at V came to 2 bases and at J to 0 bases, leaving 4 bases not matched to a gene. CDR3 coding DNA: TGTGCCAGCAGCTTAAATACAGGGGGCCCTAACTATGGCTACACCTTC. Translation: CASSLNTGGPNYGYTF.

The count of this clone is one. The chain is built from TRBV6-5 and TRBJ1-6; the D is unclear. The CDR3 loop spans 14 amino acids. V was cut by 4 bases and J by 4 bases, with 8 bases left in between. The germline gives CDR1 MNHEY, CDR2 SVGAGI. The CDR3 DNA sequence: TGTGCCAGCAGTTTAGTAGAGTATAATTCACCCCTCCACTTT. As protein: CASSLVEYNSPLHF.

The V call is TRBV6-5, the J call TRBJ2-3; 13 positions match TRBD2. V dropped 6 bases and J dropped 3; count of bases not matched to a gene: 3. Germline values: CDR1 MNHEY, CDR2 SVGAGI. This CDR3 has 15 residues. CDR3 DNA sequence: TGTGCCAGCAGCCGGGGACTAGCGGGGACAGATACGCAGTATTTT. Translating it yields CASSRGLAGTDTQYF.

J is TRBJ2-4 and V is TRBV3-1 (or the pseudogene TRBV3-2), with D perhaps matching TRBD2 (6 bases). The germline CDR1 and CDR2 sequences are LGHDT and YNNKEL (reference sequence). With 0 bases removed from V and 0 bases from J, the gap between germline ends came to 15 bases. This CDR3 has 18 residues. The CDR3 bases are TGTGCCAGCAGCCAAGAAGGTCGGGGGACGTTAGCCAAAAACATTCAGTACTTC. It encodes CASSQEGRGTLAKNIQYF.